The clone carrying this T cell receptor (beta chain) was seen only a few times. As yet, its antigen is unknown. Its ends do not fully match the called genes, so a read error is possible. The data were obtained in a study of blood T cells in healthy people across ages. Each of the donors had 9 to 10 milliliters of peripheral blood drawn into EDTA-treated Vacutainer tubes. Findings of the study overall: Older age coincided with a roughly linear decline in TCR beta diversity per million T cells. Underestimates were what the diversity estimates from one million T cells were considered to be. Both naive CD4+ cell counts and diversity were greater in long-lived donors than in aged donors.

With a J-beta primer mix and a sample-barcoded 5' primer, a second PCR ran about 7 to 12 cycles. TCRdb reprocessed the 5' RACE reads via MiXCR and lists one record per CDR3 protein. The sample contains approximately 2,000,000 distinct CDR3 sequences, about two fifths of which appear only once. The CDR3 length is 13 residues. Germline assignment: CDR1 SGHVS and CDR2 FNYEAQ. The chain is built from TRBV7-6 and TRBJ2-1, with no clear D. This clonotype was obtained from a human donor in good health. Sequencing was carried out using blood. The CDR3 sequence is CASSFFAGDEQFF. CDR3 coding DNA: TGTGCCAGCAGCTTTTTCGCCGGAGATGAGCAGTTCTTT.